The source of this TCR beta chain is a study of CD4 T cells in relation to SARS-CoV-2 and coronaviruses. Germline loops: CDR1 MNHEY, CDR2 SVGAGI. This CDR3 is 15 amino acids long. V lost 2 bases and J 2 bases, leaving 10 bases between the germline ends. TCRdb's table, derived via immunoSEQ multiplex PCR, lists solely in-frame clones and lacks some. The sample carries about 60,000 clones, about 94% recorded once. Unexposed donor CD4+ T cells date from about 2011-2018, before the COVID-19 pandemic. Specimen: naive CD4+ T cells from PBMCs. Subset meaning: naive CD4+ T cells isolated by negative enrichment. J is TRBJ1-3 and V is TRBV6-5; D unclear. This receptor was obtained from a human donor in good health. In DNA, the CDR3 is TGTGCCAGCAGTTACGCAAGTATCGCTGGAAACACCATATATTTT. As protein: CASSYASIAGNTIYF.